A single sample is the source of the 8 T cell receptor beta chains below, sequenced in a study of blood T cell repertoires in COVID-19. Some clones are missing from TCRdb's copy, which holds only in-frame ones; the method was immunoSEQ multiplex PCR. This sample yields 100,000 to 150,000 clones, of which about 88% are seen a single time; around 2.3% belongs to the top ten. Material: PBMCs or T cells enriched from blood (not recorded which). Receptors originate from a woman aged 50 to 65 who had recovered from COVID-19.

The CDR3 sequence: CASSPPPGLAGLSTDTQYF. The CDR3 nucleotides read TGTGCCAGCTCACCACCCCCGGGACTAGCGGGGCTCAGCACAGATACGCAGTATTTT. The V call is TRBV18, the J call TRBJ2-3; 13 bases match TRBD2. The trim removed 0 bases at V and 0 bases at J, leaving 6 bases unmatched. Germline assignment: CDR1 KGHSH and CDR2 LQKENI. This CDR3 is 19 amino acids long. Using reference TRBV18 and TRBJ2-3 for the parts outside the CDR3, the full variable domain is NAGVMQNPRHLVRRRGQEARLRCSPMKGHSHVYWYRQLPEEGLKFMVYLQKENIIDESGMPKERFSAEFPKEGPSILRIQQVVRGDSAAYFCASSPPPGLAGLSTDTQYFGPGTRLTVL.

The chain carries TRBV5-4 and TRBJ2-7, with 7 bases fitting TRBD1. CDR1 is SGHNT, CDR2 YYREEE, per germline (reference sequence). With V trimmed by 0 bases and J by 5 bases, 2 bases remained unmatched. This CDR3 has 13 residues. This CDR3 is CASSLDRGNEQYF. The CDR3 coding sequence is TGTGCCAGCAGCTTGGACAGGGGAAACGAGCAGTACTTC.

The sample holds a few counts of this clone. CDR3 sequence reads: CASSSYRSVSGNTIYF. DNA for the CDR3: TGTGCCAGCAGCTCATACCGCTCGGTCTCTGGAAACACCATATATTTT. The chain recombines TRBV3-1 (or the pseudogene TRBV3-2) with TRBJ1-3, with D unresolved. The V end was cut by 5 bases, the J end by 0 bases, with 14 bases between. CDR1 and CDR2 (germline): LGHDT, YNNKEL (reference sequence). This CDR3 has 16 residues.

The chain combines TRBV4-3 with TRBJ2-7, with 7 bases lining up with TRBD2. The CDR3 is 13 amino acids. Germline V gene data show CDR1 as LGHNA and CDR2 as YSLEER. The junction had 5 bases not matched to a gene; V was cut back by 0 bases and J by 9 bases. CDR3 DNA sequence: TGCGCCAGCAGCCAAGATCGGGGGGAGTCGCAGTACTTC. This codes for CASSQDRGESQYF.

The chain employs TRBV2 and TRBJ1-3; D is possibly TRBD1 (6 bases). Germline values: CDR1 SNHLY, CDR2 FYNNEI. CDR3 length: 16 residues. The V gene lost 4 bases and the J gene lost 0 bases, with 13 bases spanning the gap. The CDR3 reads CASSGGTLSSGNTIYF. DNA for the CDR3: TGTGCCAGCAGTGGGGGGACACTGAGCTCTGGAAACACCATATATTTT.

This rearrangement joins TRBV4-1 to TRBJ2-2; 8 nucleotides agree with TRBD1. This CDR3 is 14 amino acids long. The V gene end was trimmed by 1 base and the J gene end by 6 bases; junction bases not matched to a gene: 1. Germline loops: CDR1 MGHRA, CDR2 YSYEKL. CDR3 coding DNA: TGCGCCAGCAGCCAAGGGACAGGGCCCGGGGAGCTGTTTTTT. Translation gives CASSQGTGPGELFF.

The chain has TRBV5-4 and TRBJ2-1; D may be TRBD2 (6 bases). This CDR3 is 15 amino acids long. The germline CDR1 and CDR2 sequences are SGHNT and YYREEE (reference sequence). V lost 3 bases and J 2 bases, leaving 12 bases between the germline ends. This CDR3 reads CASSSVGGTYNEQFF. In DNA, the CDR3 is TGTGCCAGCAGCTCGGTCGGGGGTACCTACAATGAGCAGTTCTTC.

The J gene is TRBJ1-5, the V gene TRBV6-5; TRBD1 is a possible D gene (6 bases). The V gene lost 11 bases and the J gene lost 7 bases, with 6 bases spanning the gap. The CDR3 length is 9 residues. Germline CDR1 MNHEY, CDR2 SVGAGI. As DNA, the CDR3 is TGTGCCGGGGGCCAGCCCCAGCATTTT. It codes for CAGGQPQHF.